What follows are 30 T cell receptor beta chains derived from one specimen sequenced in a study of cytomegalovirus exposure and HLA in healthy donors. PCR employed 60 Vbeta and 13 Jbeta primers. Sequenced by immunoSEQ multiplex PCR; TCRdb stores in-frame clones only, minus some. The data contain about 83,000 clones, over 60% of them singletons. The sample taken for sequencing was PBMCs. The receptor source for this set is a man in his 60s in good health and CMV-seronegative.

The sample holds a few counts of this clone. This chain joins TRBV6-1 and TRBJ2-7; unclear D gene. CDR1 and CDR2 from the germline V gene are MNHNS and SASEGT. The V and J ends lost 4 bases and 0 bases respectively, with 16 bases between them. This CDR3 is 16 amino acids long. DNA for the CDR3: TGTGCCAGCAGTGCGCCGGAGCGCAAGCACTCCTACGAGCAGTACTTC. This translates into CASSAPERKHSYEQYF.

The rearrangement joins TRBV14 to TRBJ1-1; 9 nucleotides match TRBD1. The ends lost 5 bases at V and 1 base at J; junction bases unmatched: 5. This CDR3 contains 15 residues. Germline V gene sequence: CDR1 SGHDN, CDR2 FVKESK. The CDR3 DNA reads as TGTGCCAGCAGCGATCCGGGACAGGGGAACACTGAAGCTTTCTTT. This sequence encodes CASSDPGQGNTEAFF.

The chain links TRBV19 to TRBJ2-7; 9 bases agree with TRBD1. The CDR3 is made up of 14 amino acids. CDR1 LNHDA and CDR2 SQIVND come from the germline V gene (reference sequence). Unmatched junction bases numbered 3, after V lost 3 bases and J lost 3 bases. The CDR3 loop is CASSMGTGLYEQYF. Here the CDR3 DNA reads TGTGCCAGTAGTATGGGGACAGGGCTCTACGAGCAGTACTTC.

V and J are TRBV7-6 and TRBJ1-1; no reliable D call. Germline CDR1 is SGHVS and CDR2 is FNYEAQ. This CDR3 contains 17 residues. The V end was cut by 5 bases, the J end by 3 bases, with 22 bases between. CDR3 loop: CASSPALEEARHTEAFF. The CDR3 DNA reads as TGTGCCAGCAGCCCGGCGCTGGAGGAGGCTCGGCACACTGAAGCTTTCTTT.

The V call is TRBV7-2, the J call TRBJ2-2, with TRBD2 matching over 8 bases. V lost 5 bases, J lost 5 bases, and 7 bases stayed unmatched. CDR1 is SGHTA and CDR2 is FQGNSA in the germline V gene. The CDR3 has 15 residues. CDR3 nucleotides: TGTGCCAGCAGCCCCCCCGGGGGGGGAACCGGGGAGCTGTTTTTT. This sequence encodes CASSPPGGGTGELFF.

This sequence joins TRBV30 and TRBJ2-5; 10 bases are shared with TRBD1. The DNA end is more similar to TRBJ2-7, so the J call may be wrong. The CDR3 consists of 15 residues. Germline assignment: CDR1 GTSNPN and CDR2 SVGIG (reference sequence). The DNA for the CDR3 is TGTGCCTGGAGTACCCGGGGACAGGGGATCTACGAGCAGTACTTC. Translation: CAWSTRGQGIYEQYF.

This clone was seen only a few times. This chain connects TRBV5-8 to TRBJ2-7; D is uncertain. The ends were cut back, 2 bases at V and 5 bases at J, with 5 bases in the middle. This CDR3 comprises 11 residues. Germline CDR1 reads SGHTS; CDR2 reads YDEGEE. The CDR3 DNA reads TGTGCCAGCAGCTTACTCCACGAGCAGTACTTC. This codes for CASSLLHEQYF.

This sequence joins TRBV6-1 and TRBJ1-1, with TRBD1 matching over 8 bases. There are 14 residues in the CDR3. V lost 6 bases to trimming and J lost 5 bases; unmatched junction nucleotides: 8. CDR1 is MNHNS, CDR2 SASEGT, per germline. CDR3 nucleotide sequence: TGTGCCAGCAGCCACCAGGGGGCGCGGACTGAAGCTTTCTTT. Translating it yields CASSHQGARTEAFF.

The CDR3 DNA is TGTGCCAGCAGCTTGCCGAGGAAACTGTTTTTT. Translation gives CASSLPRKLFF. V is TRBV5-4 and J is TRBJ1-4; unclear D gene. Trimming removed 1 base from V and 11 bases from J, with 6 bases in between. This CDR3 contains 11 residues. The germline gives CDR1 SGHNT, CDR2 YYREEE (reference sequence).

The genes are TRBV2 and TRBJ2-7; the D is unclear. CDR3 length: 14 amino acids. CDR1 and CDR2 (germline): SNHLY, FYNNEI. CDR3 DNA sequence: TGTGCTATTTGCAAGCAGAAGGCGGCATACGAGCAGTACTTC. Amino acid sequence: CAICKQKAAYEQYF.

This clone was counted a few times. The rearrangement joins TRBV9 to TRBJ1-6, with D unclear. Trimming removed 4 bases from V and 10 bases from J, with 18 bases in between. The CDR3 has 15 residues. The germline V gene encodes CDR1 SGDLS and CDR2 YYNGEE. In DNA, the CDR3 is TGTGCCAGCAGCCCAGAGCCTAGGATTATCTCACCCCTCCACTTT. The encoded protein is CASSPEPRIISPLHF.

The chain employs TRBV30 and TRBJ2-7, with TRBD1 identical over 9 bases. The CDR3 has 14 residues. J lost 5 bases, V lost 1 base, and 6 bases had no gene match. CDR1 is GTSNPN and CDR2 is SVGIG in the germline V gene (reference sequence). The DNA for the CDR3 is TGTGCCTGGAGTGACAGGGGGCAACGCCACGAGCAGTACTTC. Its translation: CAWSDRGQRHEQYF.

The chain is built from TRBV6-6 and TRBJ1-1; possibly TRBD1 for D (5 bases). The CDR3 sequence is 13 residues long. The V and J ends lost 3 bases and 8 bases respectively, with 13 bases between them. Germline assignment: CDR1 MNHNY and CDR2 SVGAGI (reference sequence). CDR3 coding DNA: TGTGCCAGCAGTTATTGGGGGGAGGGGGAAGCTTTCTTT. This gives the protein CASSYWGEGEAFF.

V usage is TRBV20-1 and J usage is TRBJ2-5; no firm D call. Germline V gene lookup returns CDR1 DFQATT and CDR2 SNEGSKA (reference sequence). V lost 8 bases, J lost 2 bases, and 9 bases lay in between. This CDR3 is built from 11 residues. In nucleotides, the CDR3 is TGCAGTCCACAGCATCAAGAGACCCAGTACTTC. It is translated as CSPQHQETQYF.

The chain carries TRBV4-2 and TRBJ2-1; 9 bases are a match to TRBD2. The junction had 10 bases not matched to a gene; V was cut back by 0 bases and J by 4 bases. CDR1 and CDR2 from the germline V gene are LGHNA and YNFKEQ. The CDR3 sequence is 18 residues long. The CDR3 is CASSQEGSLAGPYNEQFF. The DNA for the CDR3 is TGTGCCAGCAGCCAAGAGGGGAGTCTAGCGGGACCTTACAATGAGCAGTTCTTC.

The V and J genes are TRBV2 and TRBJ2-3; TRBD1 matches 7 bases. Trimming removed 6 bases from V and 4 bases from J; junction bases left unmatched: 7. The CDR3 loop spans 14 amino acids. Germline values: CDR1 SNHLY, CDR2 FYNNEI. The CDR3 is CASSPTGNADTQYF. CDR3 DNA: TGTGCCAGCAGCCCGACAGGGAATGCAGATACGCAGTATTTT.

The chain joins TRBV6-5 to TRBJ1-1; D is unresolved. The CDR3 is made up of 14 amino acids. Trimming removed 2 bases from V and 3 bases from J, with 10 bases in between. Germline loops: CDR1 MNHEY, CDR2 SVGAGI. DNA for the CDR3: TGTGCCAGCAGTTACGTGGTAGAGTACACTGAAGCTTTCTTT. This encodes CASSYVVEYTEAFF.

This chain joins TRBV6-5 and TRBJ1-6, with D possibly matching TRBD1 (6 bases). The germline V gene encodes CDR1 MNHEY and CDR2 SVGAGI. Between the trimmed V and J ends, which lost 0 bases and 10 bases, there was a span of 13 bases. CDR3 length: 15 residues. The CDR3 nucleotides read TGTGCCAGCAGTTACTCAGGGCAGGGGCGATCACCCCTCCACTTT. This sequence encodes CASSYSGQGRSPLHF.

This clone was seen a handful of times. This chain connects TRBV5-1 to TRBJ1-4, with 8 bases identical to TRBD1. Germline V gene sequence: CDR1 SGHRS, CDR2 YFSETQ. The CDR3 runs 15 residues. With V trimmed by 4 bases and J by 5 bases, 7 bases remained unmatched. CDR3 loop: CASSRDRGGNEKLFF. CDR3 nucleotides: TGCGCCAGCAGCAGAGACAGGGGCGGGAATGAAAAACTGTTTTTT.

This chain uses TRBV6-1 with TRBJ2-4; 12 bases are shared with TRBD2. The CDR3 has 14 residues. V lost 8 bases, J lost 1 base, and 0 bases stayed unmatched. The germline V gene encodes CDR1 MNHNS and CDR2 SASEGT. The CDR3 DNA sequence: TGTGCCAGCGGACTAGCGGGGGCCAAAAACATTCAGTACTTC. This sequence encodes CASGLAGAKNIQYF.

This chain's CDR3 is CASSLDRGRNNEQFF. The CDR3 region has the DNA TGTGCCAGCAGCTTAGACAGGGGTAGGAACAATGAGCAGTTCTTC. The chain uses TRBV7-3 and TRBJ2-1, with TRBD1 matching 8 bases. V lost 2 bases and J lost 5; bases outside the gene matches: 5. Germline values: CDR1 SGHTA, CDR2 FQGTGA. The CDR3 is 15 amino acids.

This chain joins TRBV7-8 and TRBJ1-2; D not certain. This CDR3 is built from 14 residues. Germline CDR1 SGHVS, CDR2 FQNEAQ. Trimming cost V 1 base and J 8 bases, with 14 bases left between them. In DNA, the CDR3 is TGTGCCAGCAGCTTAGATGCGGCACTCTTGGGCTACACCTTC. Translated, it gives CASSLDAALLGYTF. The complete variable domain, with remaining parts taken from reference TRBV7-8 and TRBJ1-2, reads GAGVSQSPRYKVAKRGQDVALRCDPISGHVSLFWYQQALGQGPEFLTYFQNEAQLDKSGLPSDRFFAERPEGSVSTLKIQRTQQEDSAVYLCASSLDAALLGYTFGSGTRLTVV.

CDR3 sequence: CASSPDTQYF. The CDR3 coding sequence is TGTGCCAGCAGCCCTGATACGCAGTATTTT. The chain combines TRBV9 with TRBJ2-3; D unclear. CDR3 length: 10 amino acids. Germline V gene lookup returns CDR1 SGDLS and CDR2 YYNGEE. With 4 bases removed from V and 6 bases from J, the gap between germline ends came to 3 bases. Supplemented by reference TRBV9 and TRBJ2-3, the full variable domain reads DSGVTQTPKHLITATGQRVTLRCSPRSGDLSVYWYQQSLDQGLQFLIQYYNGEERAKGNILERFSAQQFPDLHSELNLSSLELGDSALYFCASSPDTQYFGPGTRLTVL.

V and J are TRBV5-6 and TRBJ2-3, with D tentatively TRBD2 (6 bases). Trimming left V 0 bases short and J 6 bases short, with 14 bases between. The CDR3 has 15 residues. The V gene's germline CDR1 is SGHDT and CDR2 YYEEEE. CDR3: CASSLDGGSRDTQYF. The CDR3 coding sequence is TGTGCCAGCAGCTTGGATGGGGGGAGTAGGGATACGCAGTATTTT.

This clone was seen once. V usage is TRBV5-1 and J usage is TRBJ2-1; 7 bases match TRBD2. V shed 0 bases, J shed 5 bases, and the junction held 2 bases outside the gene matches. CDR3 length: 14 amino acids. CDR1 and CDR2 from the germline V gene are SGHRS and YFSETQ. The CDR3 bases are TGCGCCAGCAGCTTGGGGCTAGCGGACAATGAGCAGTTCTTC. Translated: CASSLGLADNEQFF.

CDR3 sequence reads: CASSAHGTSMGETQYF. The CDR3 DNA reads as TGTGCCAGCAGCGCCCATGGGACTAGCATGGGAGAGACCCAGTACTTC. The J gene is TRBJ2-5, the V gene TRBV9; 9 bases are a match to TRBD2. V shed 3 bases, J shed 4 bases, and the junction held 10 bases outside the gene matches. The CDR3 totals 16 residues. Germline V CDR1 and CDR2: SGDLS, YYNGEE.

V usage is TRBV2 and J usage is TRBJ1-3; D perhaps matches TRBD1 (6 bases). Per the germline V gene, CDR1 is SNHLY and CDR2 is FYNNEI. The CDR3 consists of 14 residues. The germline V and J ends were trimmed by 3 bases and 1 base, with 7 bases remaining between them. Written as DNA, the CDR3 is TGTGCCAGCAGTGAGAGGGGGTCTGGAAACACCATATATTTT. This sequence encodes CASSERGSGNTIYF. The full variable domain, its missing parts supplied by reference TRBV2 and TRBJ1-3, is EPEVTQTPSHQVTQMGQEVILRCVPISNHLYFYWYRQILGQKVEFLVSFYNNEISEKSEIFDDQFSVERPDGSNFTLKIRSTKLEDSAMYFCASSERGSGNTIYFGEGSWLTVV.

This clone was picked up one time. The genes are TRBV6-5 and TRBJ2-1, with 7 bases fitting TRBD2. In germline, CDR1 is MNHEY, CDR2 SVGAGI. The junction had 6 bases not matched to a gene; V was cut back by 1 base and J by 9 bases. The CDR3 is 14 amino acids. The CDR3 region has the DNA TGTGCCAGCAGTTACTTCGGACTAGAGGGTGAGCAGTTCTTC. Translating it yields CASSYFGLEGEQFF.

The CDR3: CASSSRLADFTDTQYF. The CDR3 DNA reads as TGTGCCAGCAGCTCAAGACTAGCGGACTTCACAGATACGCAGTATTTT. V usage is TRBV5-8 and J usage is TRBJ2-3; 9 bases are a match to TRBD2. This CDR3 is 16 amino acids long. Germline CDR1 and CDR2: SGHTS and YDEGEE. V was pared by 3 bases and J by 2 bases, with 7 bases of the junction left unmatched.

The gene calls are TRBV9 and TRBJ2-2; perhaps TRBD2 as D (6 bases). V lost 4 bases and J lost 4, with 14 bases in between. The V gene's germline CDR1 is SGDLS and CDR2 YYNGEE. This CDR3 has 15 amino acids. The CDR3 nucleotides read TGTGCCAGCAGCAGTCGAATGGGGGGCACCGGGGAGCTGTTTTTT. Amino acids: CASSSRMGGTGELFF.